This T cell receptor (beta chain) appears in the sequencing data of a study of blood T cell repertoires in COVID-19. Enrolled through a virtual design, the participants were between about 18 and 100 years of age and came from under 30 US areas. The study assigned cohorts using participant-reported clinical history. Cohort 3 donors counted as recovered after two negative PCRs, clearance, or resolved symptoms. This CDR3 spans 13 amino acids. V was clipped by 2 bases and J by 1 base, with 5 bases between them. Germline CDR1 reads MNHEY; CDR2 reads SMNVEV (reference sequence). Produced via immunoSEQ multiplex PCR; TCRdb's table is partial and in-frame only. The sample includes about 130,000 clones, about 86% of them seen just once.

The sequencing sample was made of PBMCs or T cells enriched from blood (not recorded which). The clonotype was recovered from a man aged 45 to 65 who had recovered from COVID-19. The gene calls are TRBV27 and TRBJ1-1; D gene ambiguous. The CDR3 DNA follows: TGTGCCAGCAGTTTACGGGGGAACACTGAAGCTTTCTTT. Translated, it gives CASSLRGNTEAFF.